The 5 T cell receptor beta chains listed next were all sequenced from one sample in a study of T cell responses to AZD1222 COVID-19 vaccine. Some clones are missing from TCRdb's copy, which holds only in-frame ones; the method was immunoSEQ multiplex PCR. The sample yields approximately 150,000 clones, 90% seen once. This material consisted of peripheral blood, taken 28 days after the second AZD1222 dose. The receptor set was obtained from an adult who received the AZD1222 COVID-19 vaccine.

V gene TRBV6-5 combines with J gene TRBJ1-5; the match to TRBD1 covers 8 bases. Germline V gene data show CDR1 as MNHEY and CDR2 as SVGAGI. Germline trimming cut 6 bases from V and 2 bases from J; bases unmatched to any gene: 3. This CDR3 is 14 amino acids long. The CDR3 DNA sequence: TGTGCCAGCAGACAGGACAGGGGCAATCAGCCCCAGCATTTT. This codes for CASRQDRGNQPQHF.

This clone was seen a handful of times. CDR3 loop: CASSLYSGQGFSSTDTQYF. The CDR3 region has the DNA TGTGCCAGCAGCCTATATTCGGGACAGGGGTTCTCTAGCACAGATACGCAGTATTTT. The J gene is TRBJ2-3, the V gene TRBV7-2; 10 bases align to TRBD1. This CDR3 has 19 residues. Germline V CDR1 and CDR2: SGHTA, FQGNSA. Trimming at V came to 5 bases and at J to 0 bases, leaving 14 bases not matched to a gene.

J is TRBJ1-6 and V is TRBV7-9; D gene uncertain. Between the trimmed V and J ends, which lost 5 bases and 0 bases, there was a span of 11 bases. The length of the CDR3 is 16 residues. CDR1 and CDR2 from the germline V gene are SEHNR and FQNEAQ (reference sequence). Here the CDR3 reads CASSQAGSSYNSPLHF. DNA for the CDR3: TGTGCCAGCAGCCAGGCGGGGTCCTCCTATAATTCACCCCTCCACTTT.

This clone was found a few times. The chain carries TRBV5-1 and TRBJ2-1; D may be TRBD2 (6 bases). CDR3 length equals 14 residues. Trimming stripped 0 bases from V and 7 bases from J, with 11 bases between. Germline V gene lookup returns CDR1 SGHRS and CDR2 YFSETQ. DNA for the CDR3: TGCGCCAGCAGCTTGGGGCTAGCGCCGAATGAGCAGTTCTTC. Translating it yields CASSLGLAPNEQFF.

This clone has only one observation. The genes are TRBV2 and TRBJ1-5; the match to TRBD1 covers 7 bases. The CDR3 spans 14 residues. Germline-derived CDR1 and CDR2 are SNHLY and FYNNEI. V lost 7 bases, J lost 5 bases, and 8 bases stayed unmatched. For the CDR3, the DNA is TGTGCCAGCATGGAGGGTAGGGGGCATCAGCCCCAGCATTTT. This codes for CASMEGRGHQPQHF.